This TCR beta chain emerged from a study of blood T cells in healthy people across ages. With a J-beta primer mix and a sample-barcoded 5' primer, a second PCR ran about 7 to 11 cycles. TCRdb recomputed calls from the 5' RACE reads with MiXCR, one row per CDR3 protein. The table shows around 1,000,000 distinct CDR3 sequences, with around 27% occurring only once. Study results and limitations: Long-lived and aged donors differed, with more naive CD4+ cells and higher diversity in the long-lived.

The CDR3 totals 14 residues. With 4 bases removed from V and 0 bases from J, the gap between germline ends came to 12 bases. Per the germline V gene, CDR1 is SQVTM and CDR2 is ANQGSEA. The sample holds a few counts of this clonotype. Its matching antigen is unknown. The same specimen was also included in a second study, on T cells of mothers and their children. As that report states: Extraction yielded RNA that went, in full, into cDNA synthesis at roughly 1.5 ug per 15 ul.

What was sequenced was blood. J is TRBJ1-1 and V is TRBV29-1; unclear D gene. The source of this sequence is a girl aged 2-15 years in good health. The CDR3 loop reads CSVGKGTVNTEAFF. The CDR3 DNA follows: TGCAGCGTTGGAAAAGGAACAGTGAACACTGAAGCTTTCTTT.